Given below is one T cell receptor beta chain in context. The CDR3 is 15 residues long. CDR1 is SGHRS and CDR2 is YFSETQ in the germline V gene. The germline V and J ends were trimmed by 3 bases and 5 bases, with 18 bases remaining between them. The sample comes from a study of T-cell reconstitution after alpha-beta-depleted transplantation in children. Unique molecular identifiers featured in how the TCRbeta library was prepared. One entry per CDR3 protein results from TCRdb running MiXCR on the PCR reads. Of just under 550,000 distinct CDR3 sequences listed, approximately 16% are singletons. The gene calls are TRBV5-1 and TRBJ2-7; D may be TRBD2 (6 bases). The starting material was PBMCs from the stem cell graft donor, obtained from the stem cell graft. The source of this sequence is a human donor who donated a stem cell graft to a child with acute lymphoblastic leukemia. The CDR3 loop reads CASSSLAEITHEQYF. The CDR3, as DNA: TGCGCCAGCAGCTCCTTAGCGGAAATAACCCACGAGCAGTACTTC.